This TCR beta chain stems from a study of regulatory T cells in long-lasting Graves disease. Looking at the study overall: Persistent cases took antithyroid drugs over 5 years and stayed TSH receptor antibody positive.

Relying on iRepertoire HTBI primers and Arm-PCR of CDR3 regions, the team built TCR beta libraries. TCRdb re-derived calls from the multiplex PCR reads in MiXCR, one entry per CDR3 protein. This table has 350,000 to 450,000 distinct CDR3 sequences, about 23% appearing once. Germline V CDR1 and CDR2: MNHEY, SVGAGI. The CDR3 sequence is 16 residues long. The germline V and J ends were trimmed by 0 bases and 3 bases, with 15 bases remaining between them. Time point of the sample: persistent/refractory GD, antithyroid drugs over 5 years with positive TRAb. Scientists built the TCR library using RNA that was extracted from PBMCs.

The chain links TRBV6-5 to TRBJ2-7; D perhaps matches TRBD2 (6 bases). This TCR was recovered from a woman between 40 and 50 years old with Graves disease. The sequences come from peripheral blood mononuclear cells (PBMCs), collected when the disease was refractory, from a patient treated with antithyroid drugs. CDR3 sequence: CASSYSFRERGYEQYF. As DNA, the CDR3 is TGTGCCAGCAGTTACTCGTTCCGGGAGAGGGGCTACGAGCAGTACTTC.